The 31 T cell receptor beta chains given below trace back to one sample, sequenced in a study of response to subunit inactivated influenza vaccine. TCRdb re-called the RT-PCR reads with MiXCR, one entry per CDR3 protein. The repertoire holds about half a million distinct CDR3 sequences, with 6.5% to 8% as singletons. The sample consisted of PBMCs from blood, taken 23 months after vaccination. The receptor set was obtained from a man in his fifties or sixties who received an inactivated influenza vaccine.

A few counts support this clonotype. The chain couples TRBV6-1 to TRBJ2-1, with D hard to call. Germline V gene sequence: CDR1 MNHNS, CDR2 SASEGT. V was shortened by 2 bases and J by 6 bases, with 11 bases between the two germline ends. The CDR3 consists of 14 residues. The CDR3 sequence is CASSESVGSNEQFF. The CDR3 coding sequence is TGTGCCAGCAGTGAATCAGTGGGCTCCAATGAGCAGTTCTTC.

The sample holds many counts of this clonotype. The chain carries TRBV5-1 and TRBJ2-5, with a possible D match to TRBD1 (5 bases). Germline loops: CDR1 SGHRS, CDR2 YFSETQ. Between the trimmed V and J ends, which lost 2 bases and 0 bases, there was a span of 17 bases. The CDR3 contains 17 residues. The CDR3 DNA reads as TGCGCCAGCAGCTTATCTCAGGACACCCCGAACCAAGAGACCCAGTACTTC. Amino acid sequence: CASSLSQDTPNQETQYF. Full variable domain (outside the CDR3, taken from reference TRBV5-1 and TRBJ2-5): KAGVTQTPRYLIKTRGQQVTLSCSPISGHRSVSWYQQTPGQGLQFLFEYFSETQRNKGNFPGRFSGRQFSNSRSEMNVSTLELGDSALYLCASSLSQDTPNQETQYFGPGTRLLVL.

This clonotype was counted many times. J is TRBJ2-1 and V is TRBV20-1; 9 positions match TRBD2. CDR3 length equals 13 residues. The germline V gene has CDR1 DFQATT and CDR2 SNEGSKA (reference sequence). V lost 7 bases, J lost 13 bases, and 14 bases stayed unmatched. The CDR3 DNA sequence: TGCAGTGTCCCCCCGCTAGCGGGAAGTCCTCAGTTCTTC. Encoded protein: CSVPPLAGSPQFF.

This clonotype was found a few times. The chain uses TRBV6-5 and TRBJ2-1; D call uncertain. The CDR3 is 16 amino acids. CDR1 is MNHEY and CDR2 is SVGAGI in the germline V gene. With 2 bases removed from V and 4 bases from J, the gap between germline ends came to 15 bases. The CDR3 DNA reads as TGTGCCAGCAGTTACGATCGTTTTAGCCCTTACAATGAGCAGTTCTTC. It specifies CASSYDRFSPYNEQFF.

The chain joins TRBV12-3 or TRBV12-4 to TRBJ2-6; TRBD1 aligns across 7 bases. The CDR3 loop spans 17 amino acids. The J segment lost 0 bases and the V segment lost 5 bases, leaving 7 bases of the junction unmatched. The CDR3 DNA is TGTGCCAGCAGTCCCCCGACAGGGTACTCTGGGGCCAACGTCCTGACTTTC. The encoded protein is CASSPPTGYSGANVLTF.

The gene calls are TRBV3-1 and TRBJ2-7, with D possibly being TRBD1 or TRBD2 (5 bases each). Trimming shortened V by 3 bases and J by 7 bases, and 13 bases separated the two germline ends. CDR1 and CDR2 from the germline V gene are LGHDT and YNNKEL (reference sequence). This CDR3 spans 13 amino acids. The DNA of the CDR3 is TGTGCCAGCAGCCACGGGACCAGGATTGAGCAGTACTTC. This encodes CASSHGTRIEQYF.

V is TRBV20-1 and J is TRBJ1-5; D remains ambiguous. The CDR3 length is 15 residues. V lost 0 bases and J lost 2, with 11 bases in between. CDR1 is DFQATT and CDR2 is SNEGSKA in the germline V gene (reference sequence). CDR3 protein: CSARDRGRGNQPQHF. The CDR3 nucleotides are TGCAGTGCTAGAGATCGGGGTCGGGGCAATCAGCCCCAGCATTTT.

There are many counts of this clonotype. V gene TRBV20-1 combines with J gene TRBJ2-7; possibly TRBD1 or TRBD2 for D (5 bases each). Between the trimmed V and J ends, which lost 0 bases and 4 bases, there was a span of 13 bases. Germline V gene lookup returns CDR1 DFQATT and CDR2 SNEGSKA (reference sequence). This CDR3 spans 14 amino acids. This chain's CDR3 is CSARDPGRQYEQYF. CDR3 sequence (DNA): TGCAGTGCTAGAGATCCGGGACGCCAATACGAGCAGTACTTC.

This clonotype was picked up a small number of times. The V call is TRBV4-1, the J call TRBJ2-5; no reliable D call. The CDR3 is made up of 14 amino acids. The V end was cut by 1 base, the J end by 6 bases, with 12 bases between. Germline CDR1 reads MGHRA; CDR2 reads YSYEKL. CDR3 region: CASSQVRKRKTQYF. The CDR3 bases are TGCGCCAGCAGCCAAGTTCGTAAGCGAAAGACCCAGTACTTC.

This clonotype was observed at least ten times. V usage is TRBV20-1 and J usage is TRBJ2-5; 8 bases match TRBD2. Germline CDR1 is DFQATT and CDR2 is SNEGSKA (reference sequence). The V gene end was trimmed by 5 bases and the J gene end by 7 bases; junction bases not matched to a gene: 9. CDR3 size: 13 residues. The CDR3, as DNA: TGCAGTGCTCCAACGGGGGGGCTAATGACCCAGTACTTC. As protein: CSAPTGGLMTQYF.

The rearrangement joins TRBV5-1 to TRBJ1-2; possible D gene TRBD1, 5 bases. V gave up 0 bases and J gave up 4 bases, with 10 bases separating them. In germline, CDR1 is SGHRS, CDR2 YFSETQ. The CDR3 sequence is 14 residues long. The CDR3 loop reads CASSLDRSRYGYTF. The CDR3 DNA reads as TGCGCCAGCAGCTTGGACAGGTCTCGCTATGGCTACACCTTC.

The chain carries TRBV12-3 or TRBV12-4 and TRBJ2-1; TRBD2 might be the D (6 bases). This CDR3 is built from 14 residues. V lost 6 bases and J 4 bases, leaving 13 bases between the germline ends. Here the CDR3 reads CASSESGLYNEQFF. CDR3 sequence (DNA): TGTGCCAGCAGCGAAAGCGGACTATACAATGAGCAGTTCTTC.

This clonotype was found many times. This chain links TRBV4-1 with TRBJ2-1, with 13 bases fitting TRBD2. J lost 7 bases, V lost 0 bases, and 3 bases had no gene match. The CDR3 loop spans 16 amino acids. The V gene's germline CDR1 is MGHRA and CDR2 YSYEKL. In nucleotides, the CDR3 is TGCGCCAGCAGCCAAGACCCGGGACTAGCGGGGAATGAGCAGTTCTTC. Its translation is CASSQDPGLAGNEQFF.

This clonotype came up many times. The chain couples TRBV19 to TRBJ1-6; D might be TRBD1 (5 bases). V dropped 3 bases and J dropped 9 bases, with 12 bases sitting between them. Germline V lookup: CDR1 LNHDA, CDR2 SQIVND (reference sequence). The CDR3 runs 14 residues. The CDR3: CASSIRDSSSPLHF. Written as DNA, the CDR3 is TGTGCCAGTAGTATTCGGGACTCGAGTTCACCCCTCCACTTT.

This clonotype was observed a few times. This chain joins TRBV5-1 and TRBJ1-5; possible D gene TRBD1, 5 bases. CDR3 size: 15 residues. Trimming removed 4 bases at V and 1 base at J, with 12 bases between. The germline gives CDR1 SGHRS, CDR2 YFSETQ. CDR3 nucleotides: TGCGCCAGCAGCCCGGGACTATTAAGCAATCAGCCCCAGCATTTT. It specifies CASSPGLLSNQPQHF.

The rearrangement uses TRBV5-1 and TRBJ2-7; D is unclear. Trimming took 3 bases from V and 2 from J, leaving 12 bases between them. CDR3 length equals 14 residues. Germline CDR1 reads SGHRS; CDR2 reads YFSETQ. Here the CDR3 DNA reads TGCGCCAGCAGCTCGATTGACGGCACCTACGAGCAGTACTTC. Translated, it gives CASSSIDGTYEQYF. Full variable domain (rest looked up from reference TRBV5-1 and TRBJ2-7): KAGVTQTPRYLIKTRGQQVTLSCSPISGHRSVSWYQQTPGQGLQFLFEYFSETQRNKGNFPGRFSGRQFSNSRSEMNVSTLELGDSALYLCASSSIDGTYEQYFGPGTRLTVT.

The chain combines TRBV30 with TRBJ2-7; perhaps TRBD1 as D (6 bases). CDR3 length equals 15 residues. Germline-derived CDR1 and CDR2 are GTSNPN and SVGIG (reference sequence). V was clipped by 2 bases and J by 3 bases, with 17 bases between them. The CDR3 spells CAWSKGSGAYYEQYF. The CDR3 region has the DNA TGTGCCTGGAGTAAGGGGTCAGGGGCCTACTACGAGCAGTACTTC.

This clonotype came up a few times. The J gene is TRBJ1-2, the V gene TRBV4-1; unclear D gene. The germline gives CDR1 MGHRA, CDR2 YSYEKL. V gave up 4 bases and J gave up 4 bases, with 13 bases separating them. The CDR3 has 14 amino acids. The CDR3 sequence: CASSPRGVPYGYTF. CDR3 DNA sequence: TGCGCCAGCAGCCCCCGCGGTGTTCCCTATGGCTACACCTTC.

This clonotype was recorded at least ten times. The chain recombines TRBV12-3 or TRBV12-4 with TRBJ2-2; D gene ambiguous. Trimming removed 6 bases at V and 3 bases at J, with 17 bases between. This CDR3 is built from 16 residues. CDR3 loop: CASSPTGNLYTGELFF. The CDR3 DNA follows: TGTGCCAGCAGCCCAACTGGGAACCTGTACACCGGGGAGCTGTTTTTT.

In this sample, this clonotype turned up many times. The chain employs TRBV7-2 and TRBJ2-2; the D gene is possibly TRBD1 (6 bases). The CDR3 covers 14 residues. Trimming removed 5 bases at V and 3 bases at J, with 10 bases between. Germline lookup yields CDR1 SGHTA and CDR2 FQGNSA. The CDR3 DNA reads TGTGCCAGCAGCGTACAGGGATACACCGGGGAGCTGTTTTTT. It specifies CASSVQGYTGELFF.

This clonotype was recorded a few times. J is TRBJ1-2 and V is TRBV7-9, with TRBD1 identical over 8 bases. The V gene's germline CDR1 is SEHNR and CDR2 FQNEAQ (reference sequence). The J segment lost 2 bases and the V segment lost 5 bases, leaving 13 bases of the junction unmatched. CDR3 size: 17 residues. The CDR3 protein is CASSNTGGYYENYGYTF. The CDR3 nucleotides are TGTGCCAGCAGCAACACAGGGGGGTATTATGAAAACTATGGCTACACCTTC.

This clonotype was observed at least ten times. The chain has TRBV27 and TRBJ1-6; D uncertain. The length of the CDR3 is 13 residues. V gave up 2 bases and J gave up 10 bases, with 9 bases separating them. The germline V gene encodes CDR1 MNHEY and CDR2 SMNVEV (reference sequence). CDR3 protein: CASSLRVGSPLHF. The DNA of the CDR3 is TGTGCCAGCAGTTTAAGGGTGGGCTCACCCCTCCACTTT.

This clonotype was seen a few times. The V and J genes are TRBV20-1 and TRBJ1-4; TRBD1 might be the D (5 bases). This CDR3 contains 15 residues. The germline V gene has CDR1 DFQATT and CDR2 SNEGSKA (reference sequence). V was pared by 3 bases and J by 8 bases, with 19 bases between. The CDR3 spells CSARERGTAREKLFF. The CDR3 DNA is TGCAGTGCTAGGGAACGTGGGACGGCTCGCGAAAAACTGTTTTTT.

Only a few counts were recorded for this clonotype. The V gene is TRBV6-2 or TRBV6-3, the J gene TRBJ2-1; D gene ambiguous. The V gene lost 4 bases and the J gene lost 1 base, with 14 bases spanning the gap. The CDR3 loop spans 16 amino acids. Germline CDR1 reads MNHEY; CDR2 reads SVGEGT. The CDR3 bases are TGTGCCAGCAGTTCTTTACAGTTAGGTTCCTACAATGAGCAGTTCTTC. It yields the protein CASSSLQLGSYNEQFF.

This clonotype was seen more than once but under ten times. The V and J genes are TRBV9 and TRBJ2-3; unclear D gene. Trimming stripped 0 bases from V and 0 bases from J, with 8 bases between. The CDR3 runs 15 residues. Germline values: CDR1 SGDLS, CDR2 YYNGEE. The CDR3, as DNA: TGTGCCAGCAGCGTAGCGGGTCATAGCACAGATACGCAGTATTTT. Its protein is CASSVAGHSTDTQYF.

This clonotype was picked up a small number of times. The chain carries TRBV29-1 and TRBJ1-1; D not resolved. Germline-derived CDR1 and CDR2 are SQVTM and ANQGSEA. The CDR3 totals 12 residues. V was pared by 5 bases and J by 1 base, with 8 bases between. The CDR3 loop reads CSVRFGNTEAFF. The CDR3 DNA follows: TGCAGCGTTCGATTTGGGAACACTGAAGCTTTCTTT.

In its sample, this clonotype was seen many times. The J gene is TRBJ2-1, the V gene TRBV6-5; 8 nucleotides agree with TRBD2. The trim removed 2 bases at V and 3 bases at J, leaving 3 bases unmatched. The CDR3 has 15 amino acids. Germline CDR1 MNHEY, CDR2 SVGAGI. The CDR3 DNA is TGTGCCAGCAGTTACACTAGCGGCAGCTACAATGAGCAGTTCTTC. Translating it yields CASSYTSGSYNEQFF.

The chain combines TRBV7-2 with TRBJ2-1, with 16 bases aligning to TRBD2. CDR3 length: 16 residues. Unmatched junction bases numbered 6, after V lost 4 bases and J lost 9 bases. Looked up from germline, CDR1 is SGHTA and CDR2 is FQGNSA. CDR3 in amino acids: CASSSVGLAGGPEQFF. The CDR3, as DNA: TGTGCCAGCAGCTCCGTGGGACTAGCGGGGGGGCCTGAGCAGTTCTTC. The full variable domain, completed using reference TRBV7-2 and TRBJ2-1, is GAGVSQSPSNKVTEKGKDVELRCDPISGHTALYWYRQSLGQGLEFLIYFQGNSAPDKSGLPSDRFSAERTGGSVSTLTIQRTQQEDSAVYLCASSSVGLAGGPEQFFGPGTRLTVL.

The rearrangement joins TRBV9 to TRBJ2-3; 8 positions match TRBD2. There are 14 residues in the CDR3. From germline, CDR1 is SGDLS and CDR2 YYNGEE. Unmatched junction bases numbered 6, after V lost 5 bases and J lost 4 bases. CDR3 in DNA: TGTGCCAGCAGTGGGGCGGGAGGAGCAGATACGCAGTATTTT. Translated: CASSGAGGADTQYF.

The chain has TRBV29-1 and TRBJ2-7; 7 nucleotides match TRBD1. The CDR3 has 12 amino acids. The germline V gene encodes CDR1 SQVTM and CDR2 ANQGSEA. V dropped 3 bases and J dropped 5; count of bases not matched to a gene: 4. CDR3 sequence: CSVETGYNEQYF. CDR3 in DNA: TGCAGCGTTGAGACAGGGTATAACGAGCAGTACTTC.

The rearrangement links TRBV30 to TRBJ2-3; D may be TRBD1 (5 bases). Looked up from germline, CDR1 is GTSNPN and CDR2 is SVGIG (reference sequence). Between the trimmed V and J ends, which lost 3 bases and 6 bases, there was a span of 10 bases. The CDR3 extends over 12 amino acids. The CDR3 coding sequence is TGTGCCTGGAGGGCAAACAGGGATACGCAGTATTTT. Its protein product is CAWRANRDTQYF. Full variable domain (remainder filled in from reference TRBV30 and TRBJ2-3): SQTIHQWPATLVQPVGSPLSLECTVEGTSNPNLYWYRQAAGRGLQLLFYSVGIGQISSEVPQNLSASRPQDRQFILSSKKLLLSDSGFYLCAWRANRDTQYFGPGTRLTVL.